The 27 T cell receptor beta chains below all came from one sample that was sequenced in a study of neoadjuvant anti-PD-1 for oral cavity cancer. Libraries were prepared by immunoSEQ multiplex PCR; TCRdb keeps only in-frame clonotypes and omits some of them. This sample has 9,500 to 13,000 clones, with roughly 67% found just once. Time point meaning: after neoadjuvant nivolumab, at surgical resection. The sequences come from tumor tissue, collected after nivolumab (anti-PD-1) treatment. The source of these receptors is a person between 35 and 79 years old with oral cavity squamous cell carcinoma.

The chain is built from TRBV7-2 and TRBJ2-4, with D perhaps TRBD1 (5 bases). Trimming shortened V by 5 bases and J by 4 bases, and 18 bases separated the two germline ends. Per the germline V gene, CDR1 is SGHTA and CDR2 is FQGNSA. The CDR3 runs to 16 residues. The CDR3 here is CASSAEMGRAKNIQYF. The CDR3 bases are TGTGCCAGCAGCGCCGAGATGGGCAGGGCAAAAAACATTCAGTACTTC.

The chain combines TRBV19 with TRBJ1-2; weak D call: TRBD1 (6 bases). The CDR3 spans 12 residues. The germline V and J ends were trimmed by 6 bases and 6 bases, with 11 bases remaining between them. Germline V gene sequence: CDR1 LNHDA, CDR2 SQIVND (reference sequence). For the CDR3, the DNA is TGTGCCAGTAGGGTGGGGGGCAATGGCTACACCTTC. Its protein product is CASRVGGNGYTF.

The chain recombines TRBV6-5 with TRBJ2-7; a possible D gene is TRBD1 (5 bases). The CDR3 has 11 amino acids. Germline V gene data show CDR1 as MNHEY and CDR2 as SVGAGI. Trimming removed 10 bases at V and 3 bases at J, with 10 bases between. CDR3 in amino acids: CATSRDYEQYF. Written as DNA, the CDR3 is TGTGCCACCTCCAGGGACTACGAGCAGTACTTC.

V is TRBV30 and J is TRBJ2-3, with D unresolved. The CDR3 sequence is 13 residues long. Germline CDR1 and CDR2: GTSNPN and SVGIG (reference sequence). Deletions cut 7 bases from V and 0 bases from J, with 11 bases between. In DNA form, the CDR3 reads TGTGCCTCCGGCCAATTTAGCACAGATACGCAGTATTTT. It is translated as CASGQFSTDTQYF.

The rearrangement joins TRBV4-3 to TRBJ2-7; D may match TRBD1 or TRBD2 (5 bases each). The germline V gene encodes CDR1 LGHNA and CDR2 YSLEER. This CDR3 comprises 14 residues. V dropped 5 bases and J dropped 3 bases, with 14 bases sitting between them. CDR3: CASSYLRENYEQYF. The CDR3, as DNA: TGCGCCAGCAGCTACCTCAGGGAGAACTACGAGCAGTACTTC.

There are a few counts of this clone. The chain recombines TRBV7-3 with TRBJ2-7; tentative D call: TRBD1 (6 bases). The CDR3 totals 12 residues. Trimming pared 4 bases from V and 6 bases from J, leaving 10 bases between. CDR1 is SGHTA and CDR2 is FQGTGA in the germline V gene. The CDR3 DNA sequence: TGTGCCAGCAGCTCCGGACAGCGCGAGCAGTACTTC. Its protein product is CASSSGQREQYF.

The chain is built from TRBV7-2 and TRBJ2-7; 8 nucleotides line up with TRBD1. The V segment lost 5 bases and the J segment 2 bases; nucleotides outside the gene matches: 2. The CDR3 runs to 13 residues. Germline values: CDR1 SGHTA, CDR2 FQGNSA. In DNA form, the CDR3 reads TGTGCCAGCAGCAGGGACAGGCCCTACGAGCAGTACTTC. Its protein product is CASSRDRPYEQYF.

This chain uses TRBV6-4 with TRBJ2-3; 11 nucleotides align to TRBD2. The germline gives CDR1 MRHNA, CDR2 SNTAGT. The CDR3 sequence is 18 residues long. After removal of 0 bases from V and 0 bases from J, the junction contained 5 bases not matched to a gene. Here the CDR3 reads CASSDSRLAGTSTDTQYF. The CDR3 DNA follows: TGTGCCAGCAGTGACTCAAGACTAGCGGGAACTAGCACAGATACGCAGTATTTT.

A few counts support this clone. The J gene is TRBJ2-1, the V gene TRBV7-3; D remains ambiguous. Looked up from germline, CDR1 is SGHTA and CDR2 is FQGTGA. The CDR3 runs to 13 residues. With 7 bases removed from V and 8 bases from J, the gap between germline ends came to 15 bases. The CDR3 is CASTVPPRYEQFF. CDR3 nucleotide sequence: TGTGCCAGCACCGTCCCACCCCGCTATGAGCAGTTCTTC.

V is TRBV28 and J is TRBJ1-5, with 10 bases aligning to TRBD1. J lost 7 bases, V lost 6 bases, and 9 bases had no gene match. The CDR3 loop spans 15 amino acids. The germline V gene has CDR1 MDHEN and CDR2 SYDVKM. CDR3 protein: CASRPDRGRAQPQHF. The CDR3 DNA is TGTGCCAGCAGACCCGACAGGGGGCGGGCCCAGCCCCAGCATTTT.

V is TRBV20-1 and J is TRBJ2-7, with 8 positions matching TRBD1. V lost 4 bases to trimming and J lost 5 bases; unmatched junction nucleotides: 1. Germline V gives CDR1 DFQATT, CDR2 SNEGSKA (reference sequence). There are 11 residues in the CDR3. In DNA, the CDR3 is TGCAGTGCTATGACAGGGGACGAGCAGTACTTC. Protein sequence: CSAMTGDEQYF.

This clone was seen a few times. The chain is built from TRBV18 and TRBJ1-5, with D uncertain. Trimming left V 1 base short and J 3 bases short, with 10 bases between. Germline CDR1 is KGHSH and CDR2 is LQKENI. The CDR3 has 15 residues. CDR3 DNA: TGTGCCAGCTCACCACAGCCAGGAACCAATCAGCCCCAGCATTTT. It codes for CASSPQPGTNQPQHF.

Written as DNA, the CDR3 is TGTGCCAGCAGTACTCGGACGGGGGGAGGAACCCTCCACTTT. Translated, it gives CASSTRTGGGTLHF. The V call is TRBV27, the J call TRBJ1-6; TRBD1 is a possible D gene (5 bases). Trimming removed 5 bases at V and 14 bases at J, with 19 bases between. Germline V lookup: CDR1 MNHEY, CDR2 SMNVEV (reference sequence). CDR3 length equals 14 residues.

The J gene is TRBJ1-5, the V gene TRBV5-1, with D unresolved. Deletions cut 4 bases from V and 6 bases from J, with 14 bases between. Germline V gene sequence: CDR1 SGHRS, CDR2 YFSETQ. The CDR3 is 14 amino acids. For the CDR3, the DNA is TGCGCCAGCAGCCCCGGGGAGGGAGGTCAGCCCCAGCATTTT. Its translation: CASSPGEGGQPQHF.

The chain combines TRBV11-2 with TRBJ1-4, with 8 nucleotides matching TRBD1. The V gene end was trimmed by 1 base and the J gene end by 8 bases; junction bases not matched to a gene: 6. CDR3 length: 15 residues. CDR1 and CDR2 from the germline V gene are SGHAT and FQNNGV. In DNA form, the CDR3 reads TGTGCCAGCAGCTTAGGGGGCAGGGGGCGAGAAAAACTGTTTTTT. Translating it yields CASSLGGRGREKLFF.

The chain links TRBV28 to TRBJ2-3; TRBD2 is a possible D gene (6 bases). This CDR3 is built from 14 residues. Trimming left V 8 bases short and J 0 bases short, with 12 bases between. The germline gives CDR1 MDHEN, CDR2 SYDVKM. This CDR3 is CASGLADSTDTQYF. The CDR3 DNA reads TGTGCCAGCGGATTAGCGGACAGCACAGATACGCAGTATTTT.

CDR3 nucleotide sequence: TGTGCCAGCAGCGTAGACCTTTCCAGTGAGCAGTTCTTC. Encoded protein: CASSVDLSSEQFF. The gene calls are TRBV9 and TRBJ2-1; D uncertain. The V and J ends lost 0 bases and 9 bases respectively, with 10 bases between them. Germline loops: CDR1 SGDLS, CDR2 YYNGEE. CDR3 length equals 13 residues.

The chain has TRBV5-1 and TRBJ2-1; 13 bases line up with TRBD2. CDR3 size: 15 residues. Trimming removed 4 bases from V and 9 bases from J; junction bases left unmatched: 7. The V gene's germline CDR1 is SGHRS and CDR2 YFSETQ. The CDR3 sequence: CASSKTSGGKGEQFF. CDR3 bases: TGCGCCAGCAGCAAGACTAGCGGGGGGAAGGGTGAGCAGTTCTTC.

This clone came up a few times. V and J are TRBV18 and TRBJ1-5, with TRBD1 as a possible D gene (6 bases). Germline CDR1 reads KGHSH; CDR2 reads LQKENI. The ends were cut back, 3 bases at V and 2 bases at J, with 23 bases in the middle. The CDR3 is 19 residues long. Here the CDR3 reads CASSPGLGGGAVGNQPQHF. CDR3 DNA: TGTGCCAGCTCACCCGGTCTCGGTGGGGGCGCGGTCGGCAATCAGCCCCAGCATTTT.

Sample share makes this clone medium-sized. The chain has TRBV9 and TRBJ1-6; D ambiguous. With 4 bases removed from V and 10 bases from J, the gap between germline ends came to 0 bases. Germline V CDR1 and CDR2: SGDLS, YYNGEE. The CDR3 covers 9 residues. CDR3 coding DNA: TGTGCCAGCAGCTCACCCCTCCACTTT. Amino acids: CASSSPLHF.

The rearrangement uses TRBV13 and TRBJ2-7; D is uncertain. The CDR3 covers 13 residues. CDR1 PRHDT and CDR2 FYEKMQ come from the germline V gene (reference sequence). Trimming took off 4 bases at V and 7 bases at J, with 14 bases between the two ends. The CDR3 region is CASSYTNTGEQYF. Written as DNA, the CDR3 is TGTGCCAGCAGCTACACGAATACTGGGGAGCAGTACTTC.

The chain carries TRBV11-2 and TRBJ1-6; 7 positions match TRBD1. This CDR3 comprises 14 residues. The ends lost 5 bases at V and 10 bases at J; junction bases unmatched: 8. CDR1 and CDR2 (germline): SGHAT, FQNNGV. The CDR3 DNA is TGTGCCAGCAGCCGGACAGGTGGTGGGTCACCCCTCCACTTT. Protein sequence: CASSRTGGGSPLHF. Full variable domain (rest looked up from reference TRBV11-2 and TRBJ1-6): EAGVAQSPRYKIIEKRQSVAFWCNPISGHATLYWYQQILGQGPKLLIQFQNNGVVDDSQLPKDRFSAERLKGVDSTLKIQPAKLEDSAVYLCASSRTGGGSPLHFGNGTRLTVT.

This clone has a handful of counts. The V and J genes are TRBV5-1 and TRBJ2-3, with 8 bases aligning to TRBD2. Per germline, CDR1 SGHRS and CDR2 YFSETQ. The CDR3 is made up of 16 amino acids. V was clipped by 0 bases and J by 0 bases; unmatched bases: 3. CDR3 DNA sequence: TGCGCCAGCAGCTTGGGAGTAGCGGGGAGCACAGATACGCAGTATTTT. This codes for CASSLGVAGSTDTQYF.

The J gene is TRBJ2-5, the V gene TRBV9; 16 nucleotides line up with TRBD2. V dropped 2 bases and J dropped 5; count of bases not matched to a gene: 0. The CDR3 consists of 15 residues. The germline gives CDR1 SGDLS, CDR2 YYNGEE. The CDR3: CASSVGLAGGETQYF. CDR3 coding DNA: TGTGCCAGCAGCGTGGGACTAGCGGGAGGGGAGACCCAGTACTTC.

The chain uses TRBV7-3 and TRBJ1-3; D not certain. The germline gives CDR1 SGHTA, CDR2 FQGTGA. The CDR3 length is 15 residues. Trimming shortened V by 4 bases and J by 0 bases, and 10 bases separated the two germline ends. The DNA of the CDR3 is TGTGCCAGCAGCTCTACAGCCGCCTCTGGAAACACCATATATTTT. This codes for CASSSTAASGNTIYF. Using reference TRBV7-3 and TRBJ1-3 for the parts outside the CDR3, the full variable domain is GAGVSQTPSNKVTEKGKYVELRCDPISGHTALYWYRQSLGQGPEFLIYFQGTGAADDSGLPNDRFFAVRPEGSVSTLKIQRTERGDSAVYLCASSSTAASGNTIYFGEGSWLTVV.

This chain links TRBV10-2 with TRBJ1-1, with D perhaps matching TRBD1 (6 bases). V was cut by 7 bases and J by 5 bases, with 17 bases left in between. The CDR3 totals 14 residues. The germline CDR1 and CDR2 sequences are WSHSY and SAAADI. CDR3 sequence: CASTLTGGWTEAFF. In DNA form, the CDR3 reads TGCGCCAGCACCTTAACTGGGGGCTGGACTGAAGCTTTCTTT.

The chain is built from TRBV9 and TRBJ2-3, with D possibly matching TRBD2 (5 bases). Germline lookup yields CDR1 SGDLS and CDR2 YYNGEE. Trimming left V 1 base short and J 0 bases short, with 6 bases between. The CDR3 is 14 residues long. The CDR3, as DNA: TGTGCCAGCAGCGTATTAGCGAGCACAGATACGCAGTATTTT. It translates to CASSVLASTDTQYF.